This T cell receptor beta chain was captured in a study of blood T cell repertoires in COVID-19. Study in general: Both acute and convalescent COVID-19 samples were obtained from the United States, Italy and Spain. In each case, the material was cDNA or gDNA derived from T cells, B-cell-depleted T cells, or PBMCs.

This clone was observed once. This CDR3 spans 15 amino acids. V lost 3 bases to trimming and J lost 3 bases; unmatched junction nucleotides: 3. Germline CDR1 and CDR2: KGHSH and LQKENI. The authors' processing: Amplification with reference gene primers provided the estimates of nucleated cell counts. TCRdb's table, derived via immunoSEQ multiplex PCR, lists solely in-frame clones and lacks some. V, J and clone size reflect that table, while D and trimming were determined from the DNA. The table has about 170,000 clones, 80% to 90% seen once. This TCR derives from a man aged 35 to 55 who had recovered from COVID-19. This chain joins TRBV18 and TRBJ2-3; 10 nucleotides match TRBD2. Source material: peripheral blood. The CDR3 region is CASSPSGRGTDTQYF. CDR3 coding DNA: TGTGCCAGCTCACCGAGCGGGAGGGGGACAGATACGCAGTATTTT.